This entry is about one TCR beta chain. Its target is unknown. These data come from a study of Ad26.COV2.S vaccination and SARS-CoV-2 variants. Study results and caveats: Participants in the vaccine arm had higher spike-specific TCR breadth; placebo recipients had lower.

Profiling relied on immunoSEQ multiplex PCR, and the TCRdb table lists in-frame clones only, not all of them. The profile shows about 350,000 clones, approximately 90% of them singletons. This CDR3 has 14 residues. Germline assignment: CDR1 SQVTM and CDR2 ANQGSEA. The J segment lost 2 bases and the V segment lost 5 bases, leaving 4 bases of the junction unmatched. The starting material was peripheral blood, obtained after recovery from COVID-19. The origin of this receptor is a human donor who had recovered from COVID-19. The chain links TRBV29-1 to TRBJ2-1; TRBD2 matches at 9 bases. This CDR3 is CSVSAGGPYNEQFF. The CDR3 DNA reads as TGCAGCGTTTCAGCGGGGGGCCCCTACAATGAGCAGTTCTTC.